Here is one TCR beta chain with its context. The antigen this receptor binds is unknown. Base quality data are lacking; no much larger clone is found one base away. The CDR3 numbers 15 residues from cysteine through phenylalanine. Just CDR3 DNA is preserved here, 45 bases in frame from base 1. CDR1 SGDLS and CDR2 YYNGEE are derived from the germline V gene. Clipping removes 2 bases from V and 2 bases from J, with 6 as the unmatched junction base count. This specimen comes from a study of blood T cell repertoires in COVID-19 (dated by TCRdb to the early 2020s). Broadly, across the study: Samples covering the acute and convalescent phases of COVID-19 were provided by collaborators in the United States, Italy and Spain. Samples came from the ongoing ImmuneRACE study (first 160 participants) plus 1,254 subjects from 6 global collaborators. Deeply sampled blood TCRbeta repertoires from subjects exposed to, actively infected with, or recovered from COVID-19 were included in the dataset. A freely available public database, intended as a resource for researchers studying the immune response to SARS-CoV-2, is where the repertoires were released. Nearly every sample came with metadata listing a de-identified subject ID, COVID-19 status, age in years and sex. The prospective study material was composed of cDNA or gDNA derived from T cells, B-cell-depleted T cells, or PBMCs. Where available, HLA class I and class II types were taken from metadata supplied by the sample provider and were not determined by assay-based typing. Paper-wide results and their limitations: The amount of clinical and demographic metadata varied by source and participant and was provided uncurated.

The immunoSEQ Assay, a bias-controlled multiplex PCR, was used to amplify TCRbeta CDR3 regions from genomic DNA. The study's own analysis went as follows. The number of nucleated cells in each sample was estimated from the amplification of reference gene primers within the assay. Sequence reads were collapsed and filtered to measure the absolute abundance of every unique TCRbeta CDR3 rearrangement. For each sample, productive Simpson clonality was calculated by taking the square root of Simpson's diversity index across productive rearrangements. TCRdb obtained this table from immuneACCESS and retained in-frame rearrangements with V and J assigned. These tables miss some clones; where compared with another copy, unresolved V genes account for less than half of the shortfall, and the remainder is unexplained. V and J calls and clone size are those listed in that table; D and trimming were worked out from the DNA. The sample table lists roughly 78,000 clones, about 85% of them with a count of one. In total, the top ten clones hold more than 10% of the sample.

At one collaborating source in Seattle, patients were enrolled during active infection and were followed longitudinally through the course of disease. Whole blood was collected in K2EDTA tubes by collaborating institutions according to the institutions' own protocols. Collaborator samples were shipped for TCRbeta analysis as frozen whole blood, isolated PBMCs, or DNA extracted from either sample type. This receptor was obtained from a man aged 45-60 years with COVID-19, enrolled during active disease. Source material: peripheral blood. This chain is built from TRBV9 and TRBJ1-1, and 7 bases in between align with TRBD1. Read as DNA, the sequence is TGTGCCAGCAGCGTCCCGACAGGGATAAACACTGAAGCTTTCTTT. This sequence encodes CASSVPTGINTEAFF. The CDR3 plus the reference TRBV9 and TRBJ1-1 genes for the other parts give the full variable domain: DSGVTQTPKHLITATGQRVTLRCSPRSGDLSVYWYQQSLDQGLQFLIQYYNGEERAKGNILERFSAQQFPDLHSELNLSSLELGDSALYFCASSVPTGINTEAFFGQGTRLTVV.